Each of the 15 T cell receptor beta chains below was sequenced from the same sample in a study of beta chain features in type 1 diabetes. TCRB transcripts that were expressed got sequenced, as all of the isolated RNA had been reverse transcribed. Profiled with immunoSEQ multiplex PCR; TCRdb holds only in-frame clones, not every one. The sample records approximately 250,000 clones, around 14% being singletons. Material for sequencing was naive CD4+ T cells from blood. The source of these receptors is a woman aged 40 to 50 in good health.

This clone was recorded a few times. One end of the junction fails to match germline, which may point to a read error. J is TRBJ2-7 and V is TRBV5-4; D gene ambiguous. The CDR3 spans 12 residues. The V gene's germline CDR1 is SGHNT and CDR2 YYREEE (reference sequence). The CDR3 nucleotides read TGTGCCAGCAGCTTGTTGTCCTCCGAGCAGTACTTC. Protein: CASSLLSSEQYF. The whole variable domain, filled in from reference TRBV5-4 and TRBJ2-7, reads ETGVTQSPTHLIKTRGQQVTLRCSSQSGHNTVSWYQQALGQGPQFIFQYYREEENGRGNFPPRFSGLQFPNYSSELNVNALELDDSALYLCASSLLSSEQYFGPGTRLTVT.

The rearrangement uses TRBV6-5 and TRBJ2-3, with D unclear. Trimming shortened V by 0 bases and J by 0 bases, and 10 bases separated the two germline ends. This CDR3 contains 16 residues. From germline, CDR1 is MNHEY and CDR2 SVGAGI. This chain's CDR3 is CASSYSFFSSTDTQYF. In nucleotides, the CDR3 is TGTGCCAGCAGTTACTCGTTCTTTTCTAGCACAGATACGCAGTATTTT.

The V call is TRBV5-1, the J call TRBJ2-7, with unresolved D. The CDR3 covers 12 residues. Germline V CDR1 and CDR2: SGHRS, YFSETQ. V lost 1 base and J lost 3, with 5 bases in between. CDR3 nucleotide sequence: TGCGCCAGCAGCTTGAATAACTACGAGCAGTACTTC. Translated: CASSLNNYEQYF. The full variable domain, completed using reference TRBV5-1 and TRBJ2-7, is KAGVTQTPRYLIKTRGQQVTLSCSPISGHRSVSWYQQTPGQGLQFLFEYFSETQRNKGNFPGRFSGRQFSNSRSEMNVSTLELGDSALYLCASSLNNYEQYFGPGTRLTVT.

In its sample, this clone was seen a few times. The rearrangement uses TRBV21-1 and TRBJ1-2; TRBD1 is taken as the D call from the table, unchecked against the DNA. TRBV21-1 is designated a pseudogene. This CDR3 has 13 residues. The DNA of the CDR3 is TGTGCCAGCAGCAAACTTGGGACAGGCGGCTACACCTTC. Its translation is CASSKLGTGGYTF.

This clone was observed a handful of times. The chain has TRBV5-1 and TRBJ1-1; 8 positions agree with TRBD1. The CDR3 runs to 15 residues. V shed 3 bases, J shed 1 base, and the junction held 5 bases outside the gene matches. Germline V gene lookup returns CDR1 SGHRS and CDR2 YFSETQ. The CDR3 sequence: CASSSLTGANTEAFF. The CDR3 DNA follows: TGCGCCAGCAGCTCCCTGACAGGGGCGAACACTGAAGCTTTCTTT.

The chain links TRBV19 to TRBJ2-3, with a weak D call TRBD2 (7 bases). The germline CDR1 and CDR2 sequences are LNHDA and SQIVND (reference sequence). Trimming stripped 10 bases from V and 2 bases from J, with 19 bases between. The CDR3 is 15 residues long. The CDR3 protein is CATRGRGATTDTQYF. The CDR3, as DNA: TGTGCCACCAGGGGACGGGGGGCCACCACAGATACGCAGTATTTT.

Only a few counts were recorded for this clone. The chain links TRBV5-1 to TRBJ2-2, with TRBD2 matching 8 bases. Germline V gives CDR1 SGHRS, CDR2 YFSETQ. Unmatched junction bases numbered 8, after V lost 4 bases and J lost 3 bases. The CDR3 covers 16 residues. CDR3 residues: CASSLPGGPDTGELFF. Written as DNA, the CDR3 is TGCGCCAGCAGCCTTCCGGGGGGGCCGGACACCGGGGAGCTGTTTTTT. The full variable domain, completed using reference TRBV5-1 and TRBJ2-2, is KAGVTQTPRYLIKTRGQQVTLSCSPISGHRSVSWYQQTPGQGLQFLFEYFSETQRNKGNFPGRFSGRQFSNSRSEMNVSTLELGDSALYLCASSLPGGPDTGELFFGEGSRLTVL.

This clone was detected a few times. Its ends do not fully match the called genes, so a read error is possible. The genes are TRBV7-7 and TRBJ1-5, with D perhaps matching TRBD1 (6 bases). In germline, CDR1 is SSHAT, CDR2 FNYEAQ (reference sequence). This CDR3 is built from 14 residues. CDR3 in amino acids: CASSLAGEGEPQHF. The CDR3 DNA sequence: TGTGCTAGCAGCCTAGCAGGGGAGGGGGAGCCCCAGCATTTT.

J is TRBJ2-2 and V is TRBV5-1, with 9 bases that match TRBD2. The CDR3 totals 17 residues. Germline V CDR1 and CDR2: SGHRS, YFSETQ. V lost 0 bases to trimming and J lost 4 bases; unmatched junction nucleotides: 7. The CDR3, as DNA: TGCGCCAGCAGCTTGGGAAATAGCGGGGGCGGCACCGGGGAGCTGTTTTTT. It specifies CASSLGNSGGGTGELFF.

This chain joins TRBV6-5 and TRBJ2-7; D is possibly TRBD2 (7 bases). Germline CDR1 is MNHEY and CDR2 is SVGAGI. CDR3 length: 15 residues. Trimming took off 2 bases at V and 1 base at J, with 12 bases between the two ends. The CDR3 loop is CASSYEGRGSYEQYF. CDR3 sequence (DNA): TGTGCCAGCAGTTACGAAGGGAGGGGGTCCTACGAGCAGTACTTC.

The CDR3 sequence: CASRQTGASSYEQYF. DNA for the CDR3: TGTGCCAGCAGGCAGACAGGCGCCAGCTCCTACGAGCAGTACTTC. The V call is TRBV6-6, the J call TRBJ2-7; the D gene is possibly TRBD1 (6 bases). V lost 6 bases and J 0 bases, leaving 15 bases between the germline ends. Per germline, CDR1 MNHNY and CDR2 SVGAGI (reference sequence). The length of the CDR3 is 15 residues.

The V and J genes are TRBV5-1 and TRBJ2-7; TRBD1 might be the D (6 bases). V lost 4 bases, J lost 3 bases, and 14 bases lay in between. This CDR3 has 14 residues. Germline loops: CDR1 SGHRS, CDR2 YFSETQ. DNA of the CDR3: TGCGCCAGCAGCCCCCTACCGGACAGCTACGAGCAGTACTTC. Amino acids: CASSPLPDSYEQYF. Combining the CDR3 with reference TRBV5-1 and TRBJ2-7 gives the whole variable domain KAGVTQTPRYLIKTRGQQVTLSCSPISGHRSVSWYQQTPGQGLQFLFEYFSETQRNKGNFPGRFSGRQFSNSRSEMNVSTLELGDSALYLCASSPLPDSYEQYFGPGTRLTVT.

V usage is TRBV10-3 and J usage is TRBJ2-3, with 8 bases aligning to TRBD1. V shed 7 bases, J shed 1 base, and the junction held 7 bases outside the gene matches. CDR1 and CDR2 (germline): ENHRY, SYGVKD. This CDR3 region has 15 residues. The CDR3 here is CAITLTGVGTDTQYF. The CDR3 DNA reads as TGTGCCATCACCCTGACAGGGGTCGGCACAGATACGCAGTATTTT.

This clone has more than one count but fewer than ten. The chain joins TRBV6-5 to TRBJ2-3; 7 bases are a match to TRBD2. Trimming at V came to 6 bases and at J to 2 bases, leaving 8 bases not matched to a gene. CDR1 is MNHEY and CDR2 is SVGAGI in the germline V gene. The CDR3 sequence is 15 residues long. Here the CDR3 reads CASRRTTSPTDTQYF. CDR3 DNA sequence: TGTGCCAGCAGACGCACGACTAGCCCCACAGATACGCAGTATTTT.

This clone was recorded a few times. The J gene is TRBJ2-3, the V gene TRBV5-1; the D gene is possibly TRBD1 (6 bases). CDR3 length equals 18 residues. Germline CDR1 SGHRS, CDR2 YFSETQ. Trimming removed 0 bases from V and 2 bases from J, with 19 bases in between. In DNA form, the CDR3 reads TGCGCCAGCAGCTTGGACCCCAGGGGACATCCCCCCACAGATACGCAGTATTTT. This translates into CASSLDPRGHPPTDTQYF.